This T cell receptor (beta chain) was identified in a study of T cells in localized non-small cell lung cancer. Points on this clone: The antigen remains unidentified.

Method: immunoSEQ multiplex PCR; TCRdb's copy keeps in-frame clones and lacks some. The sample has under 150,000 clones, 89% seen once; the top ten hold approximately 1.7%. Study-level points and caveats: Heterogeneity is still possible, as just one tumor region was sequenced. Adjacent lung had a median approximately 50 of the 100 largest tumor clones. Longer overall survival accompanied higher blood T cell density. Uninvolved adjacent lung showed higher T cell clonality than tumor.

The input for sequencing was peripheral blood, taken before any cancer treatment. The TCR comes from a female donor aged 60 or older with stage I lung adenocarcinoma.

Here the CDR3 DNA reads TGTGCCAGCAGCTTAGACGGCTCTAGCACAGATACGCAGTATTTT. This encodes CASSLDGSSTDTQYF. The V and J genes are TRBV7-2 and TRBJ2-3, with no clear D. The CDR3 is made up of 15 amino acids. The V and J ends lost 1 base and 0 bases respectively, with 8 bases between them. The germline CDR1 and CDR2 sequences are SGHTA and FQGNSA.